This T cell receptor (beta chain) stems from a study of human T cells and chemical hapten exposure. Study-wide background: The sensitizer, 2% DPC, was used on roughly 2 cm by roughly 2 cm of upper inner arm skin. Variability of per-sample TCR yields stemmed mainly from small differences in pooled library volume.

Attachment of unique molecular identifiers to individual cDNA molecules was performed in the library. TCRdb called the RACE reads again in MiXCR, with one record for every CDR3 protein. In the table there are some 90,000 distinct CDR3 sequences, 9.5% to 13% of which are singletons. Time point meaning: patch test 3, about 24 weeks after DPC sensitization. Treatment noted: therapeutic diphenylcyclopropenone sensitization with weekly scalp DPC. This sample comprised whole blood, obtained in connection with sensitization to the hapten diphenylcyclopropenone (DPC). This sequence originates from a woman aged 30 to 39 with alopecia areata. Some clones in this sample may be carry-over from other donors' samples.

CDR3 in amino acids: CASSSAQNTGELFF. The CDR3 DNA reads TGTGCCAGCAGTTCGGCACAGAACACCGGGGAGCTGTTTTTT. The chain recombines TRBV6-6 with TRBJ2-2; D remains unclear. CDR1 and CDR2 from the germline V gene are MNHNY and SVGAGI (reference sequence). This CDR3 has 14 amino acids. The V gene lost 4 bases and the J gene lost 1 base, with 7 bases spanning the gap.